The 30 T cell receptor beta chains presented below share a single source sample, sequenced in a study of blood T cell repertoires in COVID-19. TCRdb keeps only in-frame clones here, not all; method: immunoSEQ multiplex PCR. The table shows tens of thousands of clones, with 90% occurring only once. The sample consisted of peripheral blood. These receptors originate from a man between 45 and 60 years old with COVID-19, enrolled during active disease.

The chain links TRBV24-1 to TRBJ2-1, with TRBD2 matching 16 bases. This CDR3 is 23 amino acids long. Trimming took 2 bases from V and 0 from J; bases not matched to a gene: 15. Germline CDR1 is KGHDR and CDR2 is SFDVKD. CDR3 residues: CATSDSNPTGTSGRVSSYNEQFF. The CDR3 DNA reads as TGTGCCACCAGTGATTCCAACCCCACAGGGACTAGCGGGAGGGTTAGCTCCTACAATGAGCAGTTCTTC.

CDR3 coding DNA: TGTGCCAGTAGTATAGGGGAGAACTATGGCTACACCTTC. This encodes CASSIGENYGYTF. The rearrangement links TRBV19 to TRBJ1-2; D is unresolved. The V gene's germline CDR1 is LNHDA and CDR2 SQIVND (reference sequence). V lost 1 base and J 2 bases, leaving 5 bases between the germline ends. The CDR3 is made up of 13 amino acids.

The chain couples TRBV7-2 to TRBJ2-5, with D maybe TRBD2 (5 bases). The germline CDR1 and CDR2 sequences are SGHTA and FQGNSA. With 4 bases removed from V and 1 base from J, the gap between germline ends came to 13 bases. The CDR3 spans 15 residues. The CDR3 region has the DNA TGTGCCAGCAGCTCCCCCGCGGGCTTCCAAGAGACCCAGTACTTC. As protein: CASSSPAGFQETQYF.

The V gene is TRBV4-2, the J gene TRBJ2-1; 11 nucleotides align to TRBD1. Germline V gives CDR1 LGHNA, CDR2 YNFKEQ. The J segment lost 5 bases and the V segment lost 2 bases, leaving 2 bases of the junction unmatched. The CDR3 totals 15 residues. The CDR3, as DNA: TGTGCCAGCAGCCAACCGGACAGGGGGCACAATGAGCAGTTCTTC. This encodes CASSQPDRGHNEQFF.

V gene TRBV2 combines with J gene TRBJ2-1; 7 positions agree with TRBD1. Germline V CDR1 and CDR2: SNHLY, FYNNEI. After removal of 8 bases from V and 10 bases from J, the junction contained 14 bases not matched to a gene. The length of the CDR3 is 14 residues. The CDR3 sequence: CASDRILRDREQFF. The CDR3 DNA follows: TGTGCCAGCGATAGAATCCTCCGGGACAGAGAGCAGTTCTTC.

The chain joins TRBV7-9 to TRBJ2-1; unclear D gene. Germline CDR1 and CDR2: SEHNR and FQNEAQ (reference sequence). The V end lost 7 bases, the J end lost 8 bases, and 9 bases lay between the germline ends. This CDR3 is built from 11 residues. CDR3 region: CASTGQHEQFF. DNA for the CDR3: TGTGCCAGCACCGGGCAGCATGAGCAGTTCTTC.

The rearrangement links TRBV19 to TRBJ2-1; 9 nucleotides match TRBD2. Germline CDR1 is LNHDA and CDR2 is SQIVND (reference sequence). This CDR3 contains 14 residues. V was pared by 7 bases and J by 2 bases, with 3 bases of the junction left unmatched. Here the CDR3 reads CASKREVAYNEQFF. In DNA, the CDR3 is TGTGCCAGTAAGCGGGAGGTCGCCTACAATGAGCAGTTCTTC.

CDR3 in amino acids: CASSSLSGNTIYF. Here the CDR3 DNA reads TGTGCCAGCAGTTCCCTCTCTGGAAACACCATATATTTT. V is TRBV6-5 and J is TRBJ1-3, with D unclear. The CDR3 is 13 amino acids. The germline gives CDR1 MNHEY, CDR2 SVGAGI. Trimming cost V 4 bases and J 0 bases, with 4 bases left between them.

This clone occurred a few times. This chain links TRBV7-8 with TRBJ1-5; 9 bases map to TRBD1. V trimming: 7 bases; J trimming: 8 bases; junction bases outside the gene matches: 9. CDR1 and CDR2 (germline): SGHVS, FQNEAQ. This CDR3 is built from 14 residues. The chain's CDR3 is CASTYRGRNEPQHF. In DNA form, the CDR3 reads TGTGCCAGCACCTACAGGGGGCGAAATGAGCCCCAGCATTTT.

This clone has just one count. The chain combines TRBV30 with TRBJ1-2, with 8 bases aligning to TRBD1. The CDR3 is made up of 13 amino acids. J was trimmed by 2 bases and V by 7 bases; bases with no gene match: 6. The germline V gene has CDR1 GTSNPN and CDR2 SVGIG (reference sequence). The CDR3 nucleotides are TGTGCCTCCCCGGGACAGGCAAACTATGGCTACACCTTC. As protein: CASPGQANYGYTF.

The chain carries TRBV20-1 and TRBJ1-2, with 10 bases matching TRBD1. The CDR3 consists of 12 residues. V trimming: 7 bases; J trimming: 6 bases; junction bases outside the gene matches: 5. Germline V gene lookup returns CDR1 DFQATT and CDR2 SNEGSKA (reference sequence). The CDR3 DNA reads TGCAGTGATAGTGACAGGGGGCATGGCTACACCTTC. Residues: CSDSDRGHGYTF.

The J gene is TRBJ1-6, the V gene TRBV9; no reliable D call. This CDR3 region has 14 residues. Deletions cut 4 bases from V and 3 bases from J, with 8 bases between. In germline, CDR1 is SGDLS, CDR2 YYNGEE. The CDR3 is CASSSGVYNSPLHF. The DNA of the CDR3 is TGTGCCAGCAGCTCGGGAGTCTATAATTCACCCCTCCACTTT. The full variable domain, completed using reference TRBV9 and TRBJ1-6, is DSGVTQTPKHLITATGQRVTLRCSPRSGDLSVYWYQQSLDQGLQFLIQYYNGEERAKGNILERFSAQQFPDLHSELNLSSLELGDSALYFCASSSGVYNSPLHFGNGTRLTVT.

The chain is built from TRBV7-8 and TRBJ2-7; 9 bases align to TRBD1. This CDR3 comprises 14 residues. Germline-derived CDR1 and CDR2 are SGHVS and FQNEAQ. Trimming cost V 5 bases and J 4 bases; bases outside gene matches: 6. In DNA form, the CDR3 reads TGTGCCAGCAGCGCCACCGGGACAGGGTACGAGCAGTACTTC. This translates into CASSATGTGYEQYF.

The rearrangement links TRBV28 to TRBJ2-6; 8 bases are shared with TRBD2. The CDR3 is 17 amino acids. V lost 8 bases, J lost 1 base, and 10 bases stayed unmatched. Germline assignment: CDR1 MDHEN and CDR2 SYDVKM. CDR3 sequence (DNA): TGTGCCAGCCGGGGGGGCAGGGGAACGTCTGGGGCCAACGTCCTGACTTTC. This sequence encodes CASRGGRGTSGANVLTF. Using reference TRBV28 and TRBJ2-6 for the parts outside the CDR3, the full variable domain is DVKVTQSSRYLVKRTGEKVFLECVQDMDHENMFWYRQDPGLGLRLIYFSYDVKMKEKGDIPEGYSVSREKKERFSLILESASTNQTSMYLCASRGGRGTSGANVLTFGAGSRLTVL.

This chain joins TRBV2 and TRBJ1-1; weak D call: TRBD1 (5 bases). Germline CDR1 reads SNHLY; CDR2 reads FYNNEI. The CDR3 contains 13 residues. The V end was cut by 1 base, the J end by 6 bases, with 9 bases between. CDR3: CASSEGQGSEAFF. CDR3 sequence (DNA): TGTGCCAGCAGTGAAGGGCAGGGCTCTGAAGCTTTCTTT.

This sequence joins TRBV24-1 and TRBJ2-1; 8 bases line up with TRBD2. Germline values: CDR1 KGHDR, CDR2 SFDVKD. The CDR3 is 12 residues long. V shed 3 bases and J 16 bases; nucleotides not matched to a gene: 7. The CDR3 protein is CATSDTGTRVFF. DNA for the CDR3: TGTGCCACCAGTGATACAGGGACTAGAGTATTCTTC.

This clone has only one observation. This chain connects TRBV19 to TRBJ1-2; D is undetermined. The V and J ends lost 3 bases and 7 bases respectively, with 6 bases between them. The germline CDR1 and CDR2 sequences are LNHDA and SQIVND (reference sequence). CDR3 size: 11 residues. CDR3 residues: CASSMRSGYTF. CDR3 nucleotides: TGTGCCAGTAGTATGAGGTCTGGCTACACCTTC.

V is TRBV5-1 and J is TRBJ2-5; the D is unclear. The CDR3 has 14 amino acids. V was shortened by 0 bases and J by 0 bases, with 6 bases between the two germline ends. Germline-derived CDR1 and CDR2 are SGHRS and YFSETQ. DNA for the CDR3: TGCGCCAGCAGCTTGGGAGAGTACCAAGAGACCCAGTACTTC. Its protein product is CASSLGEYQETQYF.

The chain uses TRBV3-1 (or the pseudogene TRBV3-2) and TRBJ2-2, with 11 bases aligning to TRBD2. Germline CDR1 is LGHDT and CDR2 is YNNKEL (reference sequence). The junction had 7 bases not matched to a gene; V was cut back by 4 bases and J by 6 bases. There are 16 residues in the CDR3. CDR3 loop: CASSPTSGSYPGELFF. The DNA of the CDR3 is TGTGCCAGCAGCCCTACTAGCGGGAGTTACCCCGGGGAGCTGTTTTTT.

The rearrangement uses TRBV6-5 and TRBJ2-7, with D perhaps matching TRBD2 (7 bases). Trimming left V 7 bases short and J 3 bases short, with 16 bases between. The V gene's germline CDR1 is MNHEY and CDR2 SVGAGI. This CDR3 region has 14 residues. The CDR3 sequence is CASKGWEGGYEQYF. The DNA for the CDR3 is TGTGCCAGCAAAGGGTGGGAGGGGGGCTACGAGCAGTACTTC.

The gene calls are TRBV30 and TRBJ2-3; 9 bases line up with TRBD2. CDR3 size: 13 residues. Germline CDR1 reads GTSNPN; CDR2 reads SVGIG (reference sequence). V lost 4 bases, J lost 5 bases, and 4 bases stayed unmatched. For the CDR3, the DNA is TGTGCCTGGACCGGACTAGCGAGAGATACGCAGTATTTT. It translates to CAWTGLARDTQYF.

This chain joins TRBV9 and TRBJ2-1; tentatively, D is TRBD1 (5 bases). The ends were cut back, 0 bases at V and 5 bases at J, with 12 bases in the middle. The germline gives CDR1 SGDLS, CDR2 YYNGEE. The CDR3 contains 15 residues. The CDR3 DNA reads as TGTGCCAGCAGCGTAGATGGTGGGGCGCACAATGAGCAGTTCTTC. Translation gives CASSVDGGAHNEQFF.

This clone has more than one count but fewer than ten. This chain joins TRBV9 and TRBJ1-6; TRBD1 might be the D (5 bases). The V end was cut by 4 bases, the J end by 7 bases, with 9 bases between. Germline V gene lookup returns CDR1 SGDLS and CDR2 YYNGEE. The CDR3 totals 13 residues. Here the CDR3 DNA reads TGTGCCAGCAGCATCGGACAAAATTCACCCCTCCACTTT. It translates to CASSIGQNSPLHF. The variable domain in full, completed from reference TRBV9 and TRBJ1-6, reads DSGVTQTPKHLITATGQRVTLRCSPRSGDLSVYWYQQSLDQGLQFLIQYYNGEERAKGNILERFSAQQFPDLHSELNLSSLELGDSALYFCASSIGQNSPLHFGNGTRLTVT.

The rearrangement joins TRBV3-1 (or the pseudogene TRBV3-2) to TRBJ1-1, with TRBD1 identical over 7 bases. The CDR3 spans 14 residues. Germline CDR1 is LGHDT and CDR2 is YNNKEL (reference sequence). The V and J ends lost 3 bases and 10 bases, in that order; junction bases with no gene match: 11. CDR3 bases: TGTGCCAGCAGCCAGGCCGACAGGGCTGCGGGAGCTTTCTTT. Amino acid sequence: CASSQADRAAGAFF.

The chain joins TRBV10-1 to TRBJ2-2; maybe TRBD2 (6 bases). This CDR3 is 15 amino acids long. Germline loops: CDR1 WNHNN, CDR2 SYGVQD (reference sequence). V lost 7 bases and J 0 bases, leaving 12 bases between the germline ends. The CDR3 coding sequence is TGCGCCAGCAAACATAGCGGACCGAACACCGGGGAGCTGTTTTTT. Its translation is CASKHSGPNTGELFF.

V is TRBV5-5 and J is TRBJ1-2; weak D call: TRBD1 (5 bases). CDR1 SGHKS and CDR2 YYEKEE come from the germline V gene (reference sequence). Trimming shortened V by 0 bases and J by 6 bases, and 12 bases separated the two germline ends. The CDR3 totals 14 residues. Here the CDR3 reads CASSLAAGNDGYTF. CDR3 bases: TGTGCCAGCAGCTTGGCCGCAGGGAACGATGGCTACACCTTC.

This chain joins TRBV30 and TRBJ2-5; 7 bases agree with TRBD1. The CDR3 has 16 amino acids. In germline, CDR1 is GTSNPN, CDR2 SVGIG (reference sequence). Trimming took 3 bases from V and 5 from J; bases not matched to a gene: 15. The DNA for the CDR3 is TGTGCCTGGAGCCCGGTAGGGGGCCAGGGGTGGGAGACCCAGTACTTC. Translated, it gives CAWSPVGGQGWETQYF.

CDR3 region: CASSLGSRDKVEAFF. In nucleotides, the CDR3 is TGTGCCAGCAGCTTAGGGTCCCGAGACAAAGTTGAAGCTTTCTTT. The rearrangement links TRBV7-3 to TRBJ1-1; D is unclear. V was pared by 2 bases and J by 7 bases, with 17 bases between. This CDR3 has 15 amino acids. Germline CDR1 reads SGHTA; CDR2 reads FQGTGA.

This chain uses TRBV10-3 with TRBJ1-1; TRBD1 aligns across 7 bases. The CDR3 extends over 16 amino acids. V lost 8 bases, J lost 4 bases, and 16 bases stayed unmatched. Germline values: CDR1 ENHRY, CDR2 SYGVKD. The CDR3 loop reads CAISETGTESRTEAFF. The DNA of the CDR3 is TGTGCCATCTCCGAGACAGGGACAGAAAGTCGCACTGAAGCTTTCTTT.

The chain is built from TRBV5-1 and TRBJ2-1; TRBD1 matches at 8 bases. Unmatched junction bases numbered 7, after V lost 0 bases and J lost 8 bases. The V gene's germline CDR1 is SGHRS and CDR2 YFSETQ. This CDR3 is 15 amino acids long. DNA for the CDR3: TGCGCCAGCAGCTTGGAGGACAGGGCAAAACATGAGCAGTTCTTC. Its translation is CASSLEDRAKHEQFF.